This TCR beta chain was captured by sequencing in a study of T cell changes during pregnancy in multiple sclerosis. Germline loops: CDR1 PRHDT, CDR2 FYEKMQ (reference sequence). The CDR3 is 15 residues long. V was pared by 5 bases and J by 5 bases, with 7 bases of the junction left unmatched. Sequencing was performed with immunoSEQ multiplex PCR; in TCRdb, only in-frame clones are kept and a portion is missing. In the table there are tens of thousands of clones, 92% of which are singletons. This TCR was recovered from a female donor with multiple sclerosis, enrolled in a pregnancy study. The source was peripheral blood, collected in the second trimester of pregnancy. The V call is TRBV13, the J call TRBJ2-7, with 12 bases identical to TRBD2. The CDR3 region is CASSLRLAGVDEQYF. In DNA form, the CDR3 reads TGTGCCAGCAGCCTAAGACTAGCGGGAGTCGACGAGCAGTACTTC.